Below, 24 T cell receptor beta chains from the same sample are listed, as sequenced in a study of shared clonotypes between healthy human individuals. Terminally differentiated effector memory CD45RA+ cells were excluded by CCR7 positive selection of CD45RO-negative cells. Generated by immunoSEQ multiplex PCR, the TCRdb table keeps only in-frame clones and is missing some. The sample holds 1.5 million to 2.5 million clones, about 95% seen once. Sequenced input: naive CD8+ T cells sorted from blood. The origin of the receptors is a man aged 18 to 35 in good health.

The chain couples TRBV5-1 to TRBJ2-5; 10 nucleotides line up with TRBD1. The CDR3 totals 17 residues. Germline V lookup: CDR1 SGHRS, CDR2 YFSETQ. Germline trimming cut 0 bases from V and 5 bases from J; bases unmatched to any gene: 10. The CDR3 sequence is CASSLVGQGSFGETQYF. The CDR3 DNA follows: TGCGCCAGCAGCTTGGTGGGACAGGGGTCTTTCGGGGAGACCCAGTACTTC.

The V and J genes are TRBV1 and TRBJ2-5. TRBV1 is a listed pseudogene. The CDR3 runs to 12 residues. CDR3 DNA sequence: TGCACCAGCAGCCAAGCTAAAGGGACCCAGTACTTC. It specifies CTSSQAKGTQYF.

This sequence joins TRBV7-8 and TRBJ2-7; TRBD2 matches 8 bases. The CDR3 consists of 16 residues. With V trimmed by 5 bases and J by 2 bases, 11 bases remained unmatched. CDR1 is SGHVS and CDR2 is FQNEAQ in the germline V gene. The CDR3 DNA reads TGTGCCAGCAGCCCCGGGTTAGCGGGACTGACCTACGAGCAGTACTTC. Protein: CASSPGLAGLTYEQYF.

This chain joins TRBV28 and TRBJ2-1, with TRBD2 matching over 7 bases. Germline V gene sequence: CDR1 MDHEN, CDR2 SYDVKM. The ends lost 4 bases at V and 8 bases at J; junction bases unmatched: 8. CDR3 size: 14 residues. CDR3 DNA: TGTGCCAGCAGTTCCCGTCCGGGGGGTTATGAGCAGTTCTTC. Translated: CASSSRPGGYEQFF. Together with reference TRBV28 and TRBJ2-1, the CDR3 gives the full variable domain: DVKVTQSSRYLVKRTGEKVFLECVQDMDHENMFWYRQDPGLGLRLIYFSYDVKMKEKGDIPEGYSVSREKKERFSLILESASTNQTSMYLCASSSRPGGYEQFFGPGTRLTVL.

Only one count was recorded for this clone. This sample includes further DNA sequences coding for the same CDR3. This chain joins TRBV6-5 and TRBJ2-5; the match to TRBD2 covers 8 bases. CDR1 and CDR2 from the germline V gene are MNHEY and SVGAGI. The CDR3 length is 14 residues. The ends lost 2 bases at V and 5 bases at J; junction bases unmatched: 4. This chain's CDR3 is CASSYGAGGETQYF. The CDR3 DNA follows: TGTGCCAGCAGTTACGGTGCGGGAGGCGAGACCCAGTACTTC.

This clone appeared once. V is TRBV10-1 and J is TRBJ2-5; 8 nucleotides line up with TRBD2. The CDR3 contains 15 residues. Germline V gives CDR1 WNHNN, CDR2 SYGVQD (reference sequence). V gave up 3 bases and J gave up 0 bases; unmatched junction bases: 3. As DNA, the CDR3 is TGCGCCAGCAGTGACCAGCGGGGGTACCAAGAGACCCAGTACTTC. Encoded protein: CASSDQRGYQETQYF.

J is TRBJ2-3 and V is TRBV2, with 11 nucleotides matching TRBD2. The J segment lost 2 bases and the V segment lost 5 bases, leaving 12 bases of the junction unmatched. CDR3 length equals 18 residues. CDR1 is SNHLY, CDR2 FYNNEI, per germline. This chain's CDR3 is CASSTPSGRTRDTDTQYF. Written as DNA, the CDR3 is TGTGCCAGCAGTACCCCTAGCGGGAGGACTCGAGACACAGATACGCAGTATTTT.

The J gene is TRBJ2-1, the V gene TRBV5-5; maybe TRBD1 (6 bases). The CDR3 has 12 residues. The germline V gene has CDR1 SGHKS and CDR2 YYEKEE (reference sequence). V lost 4 bases to trimming and J lost 6 bases, with 8 bases between them. The CDR3 loop is CASSKDSNEQFF. The CDR3 DNA reads TGTGCCAGCAGCAAGGACAGCAATGAGCAGTTCTTC.

Turning to this clone: The sample holds other DNA sequences that translate to the same CDR3. This chain uses TRBV7-3 with TRBJ2-1; tentatively, D is TRBD1 (6 bases). In germline, CDR1 is SGHTA, CDR2 FQGTGA. The CDR3 has 13 amino acids. Trimming took 0 bases from V and 6 from J, leaving 6 bases between them. The CDR3, as DNA: TGTGCCAGCAGCTTAACAGGGGGCAATGAGCAGTTCTTC. As protein: CASSLTGGNEQFF.

In the case of this clone: In the same sample, other DNA sequences code for this CDR3. The rearrangement uses TRBV30 and TRBJ2-7; a weak D match, TRBD2 (5 bases). Germline V gene lookup returns CDR1 GTSNPN and CDR2 SVGIG (reference sequence). Trimming removed 0 bases at V and 4 bases at J, with 7 bases between. This CDR3 has 12 residues. CDR3: CAWSVLGYEQYF. CDR3 sequence (DNA): TGTGCCTGGAGTGTACTAGGTTACGAGCAGTACTTC.

The V call is TRBV6-6, the J call TRBJ2-1, with D perhaps being TRBD1 or TRBD2 (5 bases each). Per the germline V gene, CDR1 is MNHNY and CDR2 is SVGAGI (reference sequence). V was shortened by 1 base and J by 0 bases, with 10 bases between the two germline ends. The CDR3 length is 16 residues. In DNA, the CDR3 is TGTGCCAGCAGTTACTGGGCAGGGAGCTCCTACAATGAGCAGTTCTTC. This gives the protein CASSYWAGSSYNEQFF.

About this clone: The same CDR3 also results from other DNA sequences found in this sample. This chain links TRBV27 with TRBJ1-4; D is perhaps TRBD1 (5 bases). Deletions cut 2 bases from V and 1 base from J, with 8 bases between. CDR1 and CDR2 from the germline V gene are MNHEY and SMNVEV (reference sequence). This CDR3 contains 15 residues. CDR3 in amino acids: CASSLGAGTNEKLFF. As DNA, the CDR3 is TGTGCCAGCAGTTTAGGGGCTGGAACTAATGAAAAACTGTTTTTT.

The chain joins TRBV27 to TRBJ1-4; D is undetermined. V was trimmed by 8 bases and J by 0 bases, leaving 10 bases between them. The CDR3 covers 14 residues. In germline, CDR1 is MNHEY, CDR2 SMNVEV (reference sequence). CDR3 loop: CASAPVATNEKLFF. The CDR3 DNA is TGTGCCAGCGCCCCGGTTGCAACTAATGAAAAACTGTTTTTT.

This chain joins TRBV11-2 and TRBJ2-1; a possible D gene is TRBD2 (5 bases). CDR1 and CDR2 (germline): SGHAT, FQNNGV. The ends were cut back, 2 bases at V and 1 base at J, with 12 bases in the middle. This CDR3 is 16 amino acids long. CDR3: CASSLLLSGSYNEQFF. In nucleotides, the CDR3 is TGTGCCAGCAGCTTACTCCTTTCGGGGTCCTACAATGAGCAGTTCTTC.

The chain recombines TRBV5-4 with TRBJ1-2, with TRBD1 matching over 9 bases. J was trimmed by 8 bases and V by 4 bases; bases with no gene match: 6. Germline assignment: CDR1 SGHNT and CDR2 YYREEE (reference sequence). The CDR3 loop spans 13 amino acids. CDR3: CASSAAGTGGYTF. Here the CDR3 DNA reads TGTGCCAGCAGCGCCGCAGGGACAGGGGGCTACACCTTC.

The J gene is TRBJ2-2, the V gene TRBV6-5; D call uncertain. V shed 2 bases and J shed 6 bases, with 10 bases lying between them. The CDR3 covers 14 residues. The germline CDR1 and CDR2 sequences are MNHEY and SVGAGI. CDR3: CASSYPTSPGELFF. Here the CDR3 DNA reads TGTGCCAGCAGTTACCCCACCAGTCCCGGGGAGCTGTTTTTT.

The V call is TRBV6-5, the J call TRBJ2-7; D is undetermined. Trimming stripped 11 bases from V and 5 bases from J, with 25 bases between. In germline, CDR1 is MNHEY, CDR2 SVGAGI. The CDR3 extends over 15 amino acids. The CDR3 region has the DNA TGTGCCGCCAGCAAAGACCCTGACGGTACTAACGAGCAGTACTTC. Its translation is CAASKDPDGTNEQYF.

The chain couples TRBV5-8 to TRBJ1-5, with D possibly TRBD1 on 6 matching bases. Germline lookup yields CDR1 SGHTS and CDR2 YDEGEE. V was cut by 1 base and J by 6 bases, with 17 bases left in between. CDR3 length equals 16 residues. The CDR3 bases are TGTGCCAGCAGCTTGCCTACATTGACCAGGGGTCAGCCCCAGCATTTT. Translated: CASSLPTLTRGQPQHF.

The chain's CDR3 is CASSQDGASGKEQFF. The CDR3 DNA follows: TGCGCCAGCAGCCAAGACGGGGCTAGCGGTAAGGAGCAGTTCTTC. The chain couples TRBV4-1 to TRBJ2-1; 7 positions agree with TRBD2. V shed 0 bases and J 10 bases; nucleotides not matched to a gene: 9. The V gene's germline CDR1 is MGHRA and CDR2 YSYEKL. The CDR3 spans 15 residues.

This sequence joins TRBV6-6 and TRBJ2-4, with TRBD1 as a possible D gene (5 bases). This CDR3 is built from 15 residues. Per the germline V gene, CDR1 is MNHNY and CDR2 is SVGAGI (reference sequence). The V gene lost 6 bases and the J gene lost 7 bases, with 19 bases spanning the gap. CDR3 sequence: CASSDWEGVVNIQYF. The DNA of the CDR3 is TGTGCCAGCAGCGACTGGGAAGGGGTTGTGAACATTCAGTACTTC.

J is TRBJ2-3 and V is TRBV19, with D possibly being TRBD2 (5 bases). The V gene's germline CDR1 is LNHDA and CDR2 SQIVND (reference sequence). The CDR3 sequence is 17 residues long. V dropped 3 bases and J dropped 3 bases, with 19 bases sitting between them. The CDR3 spells CASSIFPPGMGTDTQYF. CDR3 coding DNA: TGTGCCAGTAGTATTTTCCCCCCGGGAATGGGGACAGATACGCAGTATTTT.

This chain links TRBV9 with TRBJ2-7; D is tentatively TRBD1 or TRBD2 (6 bases each). Trimming stripped 0 bases from V and 5 bases from J, with 15 bases between. The CDR3 loop spans 15 amino acids. The V gene's germline CDR1 is SGDLS and CDR2 YYNGEE. The CDR3 here is CASSVVTGGPHEQYF. CDR3 in DNA: TGTGCCAGCAGCGTAGTCACCGGGGGCCCGCACGAGCAGTACTTC.

The gene calls are TRBV13 and TRBJ1-1; D is ambiguous. Germline V gene lookup returns CDR1 PRHDT and CDR2 FYEKMQ (reference sequence). This CDR3 has 15 residues. V gave up 5 bases and J gave up 1 base, with 14 bases separating them. CDR3 region: CASSPRGESNTEAFF. CDR3 in DNA: TGTGCCAGCAGCCCTCGGGGAGAGTCGAACACTGAAGCTTTCTTT.

This clone was found once. This chain links TRBV27 with TRBJ2-2; TRBD1 matches at 7 bases. This CDR3 comprises 17 residues. The germline V gene encodes CDR1 MNHEY and CDR2 SMNVEV (reference sequence). V shed 1 base and J 1 base; nucleotides not matched to a gene: 6. The CDR3 DNA sequence: TGTGCCAGCAGTTTATACCCAACAGGGGTGAACACCGGGGAGCTGTTTTTT. Its protein product is CASSLYPTGVNTGELFF.